This T cell receptor (beta chain) was found in a study of blood T cells in healthy people across ages. Next came a second PCR, run for roughly 6 to 11 cycles, which used a sample-barcoded 5' primer along with a J-beta primer mix. Every cDNA molecule carried a tag from a template-switch adaptor bearing 12 random nucleotides. TCRdb ran MiXCR on the 5' RACE reads and lists one entry per CDR3 protein. The table shows 850,000 or so distinct CDR3 sequences, with 25% to 30% occurring only once. CDR1 and CDR2 (germline): LGHDT, YNNKEL (reference sequence). V lost 2 bases, J lost 4 bases, and 14 bases lay in between. The CDR3 sequence is 15 residues long. This clonotype was seen at least ten times.

This rearrangement joins TRBV3-1 to TRBJ1-2, with D possibly TRBD1 on 6 matching bases. The sequence was collected from an elderly woman in good health. What was sequenced was blood. The CDR3 DNA follows: TGTGCCAGCAGCCAACCTAGGGGGAATGGCTATGGCTACACCTTC. It codes for CASSQPRGNGYGYTF.